These 24 T cell receptor beta chains were all obtained from the same sample, sequenced in a study of T cells in narcolepsy. Profiling relied on immunoSEQ multiplex PCR, and the TCRdb table lists in-frame clones only, not all of them. The profile shows around 13,000 clones, 85% to 90% of them singletons. The sample was CD45RA- memory CD4+ T cells from PBMCs. The receptors were sampled from a human donor with narcolepsy.

This chain joins TRBV28 and TRBJ1-2; 7 positions match TRBD1. The CDR3 runs 17 residues. The V segment lost 7 bases and the J segment 0 bases; nucleotides outside the gene matches: 14. Germline CDR1 reads MDHEN; CDR2 reads SYDVKM. DNA of the CDR3: TGTGCCAGCAAAGACCTAACAGGGGATAAAGCTAACTATGGCTACACCTTC. This translates into CASKDLTGDKANYGYTF.

The table lists this clone with a few counts. The rearrangement links TRBV10-2 to TRBJ1-5; D remains ambiguous. The CDR3 has 15 residues. The germline V and J ends were trimmed by 3 bases and 0 bases, with 9 bases remaining between them. CDR1 is WSHSY and CDR2 is SAAADI in the germline V gene. CDR3 sequence reads: CASSDRFISNQPQHF. DNA of the CDR3: TGCGCCAGCAGTGACAGGTTCATTAGCAATCAGCCCCAGCATTTT.

This chain uses TRBV19 with TRBJ2-2; 11 bases agree with TRBD2. The V and J ends lost 9 bases and 6 bases, in that order; junction bases with no gene match: 9. The CDR3 is 15 residues long. Germline CDR1 and CDR2: LNHDA and SQIVND (reference sequence). The CDR3 protein is CASGSGRAGSGELFF. The CDR3 coding sequence is TGTGCCAGCGGTAGCGGGAGGGCCGGTTCCGGGGAGCTGTTTTTT.

J is TRBJ2-1 and V is TRBV4-2; TRBD2 matches at 9 bases. The CDR3 covers 16 residues. Germline CDR1 is LGHNA and CDR2 is YNFKEQ. V lost 1 base, J lost 6 bases, and 7 bases stayed unmatched. CDR3 nucleotide sequence: TGTGCCAGCAGCCAAGGATCTAGCGGGAATAGCAATGAGCAGTTCTTC. As protein: CASSQGSSGNSNEQFF.

This clone was recorded only once. The chain joins TRBV19 to TRBJ2-3; a weak D match, TRBD1 (6 bases). In germline, CDR1 is LNHDA, CDR2 SQIVND (reference sequence). This CDR3 has 16 residues. V lost 6 bases, J lost 1 base, and 17 bases lay in between. The CDR3 loop reads CASRMGAKVGTDTQYF. CDR3 DNA: TGTGCCAGTAGGATGGGGGCAAAGGTTGGCACAGATACGCAGTATTTT.

The V gene is TRBV4-1, the J gene TRBJ2-5; no clear D gene. V gave up 2 bases and J gave up 1 base, with 8 bases separating them. The germline CDR1 and CDR2 sequences are MGHRA and YSYEKL. The CDR3 has 14 residues. In nucleotides, the CDR3 is TGCGCCAGCAGCCAACGTGAAGCCCAAGAGACCCAGTACTTC. Translated, it gives CASSQREAQETQYF.

This clone was counted only a few times. V gene TRBV11-2 combines with J gene TRBJ1-5; 9 bases line up with TRBD1. Trimming at V came to 5 bases and at J to 8 bases, leaving 4 bases not matched to a gene. Per the germline V gene, CDR1 is SGHAT and CDR2 is FQNNGV. The CDR3 covers 13 residues. CDR3 sequence reads: CASSRDREKPQHF. Here the CDR3 DNA reads TGTGCCAGCAGCCGGGACAGGGAGAAGCCCCAGCATTTT.

The V call is TRBV5-1, the J call TRBJ2-1; D call uncertain. V was clipped by 4 bases and J by 7 bases, with 12 bases between them. Germline CDR1 and CDR2: SGHRS and YFSETQ. The CDR3 sequence is 13 residues long. The CDR3: CASSHGGTNEQFF. DNA for the CDR3: TGCGCCAGCAGCCACGGCGGTACTAATGAGCAGTTCTTC.

CDR3 DNA sequence: TGTGCCAGCAGTCCGGCTGGAAACACCATATATTTT. This translates into CASSPAGNTIYF. The genes are TRBV6-5 and TRBJ1-3; D gene uncertain. The length of the CDR3 is 12 residues. CDR1 is MNHEY and CDR2 is SVGAGI in the germline V gene. V was pared by 5 bases and J by 2 bases, with 4 bases between.

The chain is built from TRBV5-5 and TRBJ2-2; D not resolved. The V and J ends lost 3 bases and 3 bases respectively, with 9 bases between them. The CDR3 covers 14 residues. Germline V gene sequence: CDR1 SGHKS, CDR2 YYEKEE (reference sequence). The CDR3 reads CASSYLEDTGELFF. Written as DNA, the CDR3 is TGTGCCAGCAGCTATTTAGAGGACACCGGGGAGCTGTTTTTT.

This chain links TRBV19 with TRBJ1-3; 10 bases match TRBD1. The CDR3 runs 18 residues. V lost 5 bases to trimming and J lost 0 bases; unmatched junction nucleotides: 10. CDR1 and CDR2 (germline): LNHDA, SQIVND (reference sequence). In DNA form, the CDR3 reads TGTGCCAGTAGTTCCGGGACAGGGGCTGGGATCTCTGGAAACACCATATATTTT. Translation gives CASSSGTGAGISGNTIYF. Supplemented by reference TRBV19 and TRBJ1-3, the full variable domain reads DGGITQSPKYLFRKEGQNVTLSCEQNLNHDAMYWYRQDPGQGLRLIYYSQIVNDFQKGDIAEGYSVSREKKESFPLTVTSAQKNPTAFYLCASSSGTGAGISGNTIYFGEGSWLTVV.

V gene TRBV6-5 combines with J gene TRBJ1-2; tentatively, D is TRBD1 (6 bases). Germline V gives CDR1 MNHEY, CDR2 SVGAGI. With 8 bases removed from V and 7 bases from J, the gap between germline ends came to 17 bases. The CDR3 runs 13 residues. CDR3 protein: CASHVNRVLGYTF. The CDR3 DNA reads as TGTGCCAGCCACGTCAACAGGGTACTTGGCTACACCTTC.

The V gene is TRBV5-5, the J gene TRBJ2-7, with a weak D call TRBD1 (6 bases). CDR3 length: 15 amino acids. Germline V gives CDR1 SGHKS, CDR2 YYEKEE (reference sequence). Deletions cut 3 bases from V and 5 bases from J, with 18 bases between. The DNA for the CDR3 is TGTGCCAGCAGCTCGATAGCCGGGGACATGAACGAGCAGTACTTC. Encoded protein: CASSSIAGDMNEQYF.

This clone turned up a few times. This chain uses TRBV5-4 with TRBJ2-5; 7 bases align to TRBD2. This CDR3 is built from 14 residues. Germline trimming cut 4 bases from V and 4 bases from J; bases unmatched to any gene: 7. Germline V gene data show CDR1 as SGHNT and CDR2 as YYREEE (reference sequence). CDR3 amino acids: CASSRGEGAETQYF. Here the CDR3 DNA reads TGTGCCAGCAGCCGAGGGGAGGGAGCAGAGACCCAGTACTTC.

The rearrangement links TRBV18 to TRBJ1-1; D is unclear. V was pared by 4 bases and J by 0 bases, with 12 bases between. This CDR3 contains 15 residues. CDR1 KGHSH and CDR2 LQKENI come from the germline V gene. CDR3 protein: CASSRLLEMNTEAFF. The CDR3, as DNA: TGTGCCAGCTCACGACTGCTGGAGATGAACACTGAAGCTTTCTTT.

The chain couples TRBV7-2 to TRBJ2-7, with D maybe TRBD2 (7 bases). V shed 2 bases and J shed 6 bases, with 11 bases lying between them. This CDR3 comprises 13 residues. The germline gives CDR1 SGHTA, CDR2 FQGNSA. This chain's CDR3 is CASSLWGGLEQYF. CDR3 nucleotide sequence: TGTGCCAGCAGCTTATGGGGGGGCCTCGAGCAGTACTTC.

The chain carries TRBV29-1 and TRBJ1-2; possibly TRBD1 for D (6 bases). The CDR3 contains 13 residues. V lost 6 bases, J lost 3 bases, and 14 bases lay in between. CDR1 is SQVTM, CDR2 ANQGSEA, per germline. The CDR3 reads CSVSGGPDYGYTF. In DNA form, the CDR3 reads TGCAGCGTCAGTGGGGGCCCGGACTATGGCTACACCTTC.

V and J are TRBV5-4 and TRBJ2-3, with TRBD2 matching 10 bases. The length of the CDR3 is 16 residues. Trimming at V came to 4 bases and at J to 0 bases, leaving 5 bases not matched to a gene. Germline V gives CDR1 SGHNT, CDR2 YYREEE (reference sequence). The chain's CDR3 is CASSNRLAGSTDTQYF. CDR3 sequence (DNA): TGTGCCAGCAGCAACCGACTAGCGGGCAGCACAGATACGCAGTATTTT.

The V call is TRBV28, the J call TRBJ2-5; tentatively, D is TRBD1 (7 bases). Germline CDR1 and CDR2: MDHEN and SYDVKM. CDR3 length equals 16 residues. V lost 6 bases to trimming and J lost 6 bases, with 23 bases between them. The CDR3 region is CASRRGMSAGGQTQYF. CDR3 DNA: TGTGCCAGCAGGCGGGGTATGTCGGCAGGGGGACAGACCCAGTACTTC.

The V gene is TRBV2, the J gene TRBJ1-1; no clear D. Between the trimmed V and J ends, which lost 4 bases and 1 base, there was a span of 16 bases. CDR3 length: 16 amino acids. From germline, CDR1 is SNHLY and CDR2 FYNNEI. As DNA, the CDR3 is TGTGCCAGCAGTGGGCTAAGACGGAGAGGGAACACTGAAGCTTTCTTT. It is translated as CASSGLRRRGNTEAFF. The variable domain in full, with the rest retrieved from reference TRBV2 and TRBJ1-1, is EPEVTQTPSHQVTQMGQEVILRCVPISNHLYFYWYRQILGQKVEFLVSFYNNEISEKSEIFDDQFSVERPDGSNFTLKIRSTKLEDSAMYFCASSGLRRRGNTEAFFGQGTRLTVV.

The chain combines TRBV15 with TRBJ2-3; 10 bases are a match to TRBD1. Trimming cost V 5 bases and J 3 bases; bases outside gene matches: 5. The CDR3 consists of 15 residues. Germline CDR1 LNHNV, CDR2 YYDKDF (reference sequence). CDR3: CATSARTGGTDTQYF. The CDR3 DNA is TGTGCCACCAGCGCACGGACAGGGGGGACAGATACGCAGTATTTT.

The count of this clone is one. The chain couples TRBV27 to TRBJ1-5, with TRBD1 identical over 7 bases. Trimming at V came to 8 bases and at J to 7 bases, leaving 8 bases not matched to a gene. This CDR3 contains 13 residues. CDR1 is MNHEY and CDR2 is SMNVEV in the germline V gene (reference sequence). CDR3: CASRGTVGQPQHF. The CDR3 DNA sequence: TGTGCCAGCCGAGGGACAGTTGGGCAGCCCCAGCATTTT.

This rearrangement joins TRBV14 to TRBJ2-7; D gene uncertain. The V and J ends lost 6 bases and 6 bases respectively, with 21 bases between them. CDR1 and CDR2 (germline): SGHDN, FVKESK. The CDR3 consists of 15 residues. The CDR3, as DNA: TGTGCCAGCAGTACGTTTCGAGGAGAACGACTCGAGCAGTACTTC. It codes for CASSTFRGERLEQYF.

V is TRBV6-5 and J is TRBJ2-2; 7 nucleotides agree with TRBD1. The J segment lost 3 bases and the V segment lost 0 bases, leaving 4 bases of the junction unmatched. The CDR3 totals 16 residues. CDR1 is MNHEY and CDR2 is SVGAGI in the germline V gene. The chain's CDR3 is CASSYSGGWDTGELFF. DNA for the CDR3: TGTGCCAGCAGTTACTCAGGGGGCTGGGACACCGGGGAGCTGTTTTTT.